This passage covers 5 T cell receptor beta chains from one sample sequenced in a study of T-cell reconstitution after alpha-beta-depleted transplantation in children. For TCRbeta, the library was prepared with unique molecular identifiers. TCRdb re-called the PCR reads with MiXCR, one entry per CDR3 protein. Here the sample spans under 75,000 distinct CDR3 sequences, approximately 11% being singletons. Sequencing used PBMCs, obtained before TCRalphabeta/CD19-depleted stem cell transplant. The source is a boy younger than 18 with acute myeloid leukemia, due to receive a stem cell transplant.

The chain carries TRBV3-1 and TRBJ2-3; D is ambiguous. V was trimmed by 0 bases and J by 8 bases, leaving 12 bases between them. The CDR3 spans 14 residues. Germline V lookup: CDR1 LGHDT, CDR2 YNNKEL (reference sequence). This CDR3 is CASSQEGRVRTQYF. CDR3 coding DNA: TGTGCCAGCAGCCAAGAGGGCCGAGTACGTACGCAGTATTTT.

Remarks on this clonotype: Given a much more abundant clone one base away, this may be a read error. This chain joins TRBV20-1 and TRBJ1-6, with D unclear. The germline V gene has CDR1 DFQATT and CDR2 SNEGSKA (reference sequence). V lost 0 bases and J lost 6, with 15 bases in between. The CDR3 is 16 amino acids. CDR3 sequence: CSARDDGEQSNSPLHF. The CDR3 DNA sequence: TGCAGTGCTAGAGACGATGGAGAACAGTCTAATTCACCCCTCCACTTT.

This clonotype was picked up many times. J is TRBJ2-3 and V is TRBV20-1; D call uncertain. V gave up 6 bases and J gave up 0 bases, with 10 bases separating them. Germline V gene lookup returns CDR1 DFQATT and CDR2 SNEGSKA (reference sequence). This CDR3 region has 13 residues. CDR3 sequence reads: CSADGRSTDTQYF. The CDR3 region has the DNA TGCAGTGCGGACGGACGGAGCACAGATACGCAGTATTTT.

This sequence joins TRBV29-1 and TRBJ2-1; possible D gene TRBD2, 6 bases. Trimming removed 4 bases from V and 9 bases from J, with 16 bases in between. CDR3 length equals 13 residues. CDR1 SQVTM and CDR2 ANQGSEA come from the germline V gene. DNA of the CDR3: TGCAGCGTTGCTCAGGGAGGTGCTGGTGAGCAGTTCTTC. Amino acids: CSVAQGGAGEQFF.

This clonotype turned up a few times. A much larger clone sits a single nucleotide away, making a read error possible. This CDR3 is CATRGPGLAGRGEQFF. In DNA form, the CDR3 reads TGTGCCACCAGGGGGCCGGGACTAGCGGGAAGGGGTGAGCAGTTCTTC. The rearrangement links TRBV24-1 to TRBJ2-1; 13 bases agree with TRBD2. The junction had 11 bases not matched to a gene; V was cut back by 7 bases and J by 9 bases. This CDR3 spans 16 amino acids. Germline-derived CDR1 and CDR2 are KGHDR and SFDVKD.